A selection of T cell receptor beta chains follows, all from one sample in a study of blood T cell repertoires in COVID-19. TCRdb's table, derived via immunoSEQ multiplex PCR, lists solely in-frame clones and lacks some. Counted here are approximately 100,000 clones, 80% to 90% occurring once; the ten biggest clones make up roughly 25%. The sequenced sample was peripheral blood. Receptors were obtained from a man aged 55-75 years with acute or convalescent COVID-19. CDR3s include the opening cysteine and the closing phenylalanine or tryptophan. Fields, in order: CDR3 length, clone size, V gene, J gene, D gene, CDR3 DNA, CDR3 protein. The D gene is left open where the match is weak. Rows may omit the clone size; those that give it use once, few, many or a size class.

length: 13; size: .; V: TRBV7-2; J: TRBJ2-1; D: .; DNA: TGTGCCAGCAGCCCTAGAGGGCGCAGTGAGCAGTTCTTC; CDR3: CASSPRGRSEQFF
length: 15; size: .; V: TRBV19; J: TRBJ2-6; D: .; DNA: TGTGCCAGTAGTAGGGGGCAGGGGGGGGCCAACGTCCTGACTTTC; CDR3: CASSRGQGGANVLTF
length: 13; size: .; V: TRBV6-5; J: TRBJ2-2; D: TRBD1; DNA: TGTGCCAGCTTGGACAGGGCGGCCGGGGAGCTGTTTTTT; CDR3: CASLDRAAGELFF
length: 15; size: .; V: TRBV7-2; J: TRBJ1-3; D: .; DNA: TGTGCCAGCAGCTTACGGCGCCCTAGTGGAAACACCATATATTTT; CDR3: CASSLRRPSGNTIYF
length: 12; size: .; V: TRBV7-2; J: TRBJ1-2; D: .; DNA: TGTGCCAGCAGCTTCCCCGGGGTTGGCTACACCTTC; CDR3: CASSFPGVGYTF
length: 16; size: few; V: TRBV18; J: TRBJ1-1; D: TRBD1; DNA: TGTGCCAGCTCACCACTAAGACAGGGGTCGGGCACTGAAGCTTTCTTT; CDR3: CASSPLRQGSGTEAFF
length: 13; size: once; V: TRBV2; J: TRBJ1-2; D: .; DNA: TGTGCCAGCAGAAGTGAGGACAGAGATGGCTACGCCTTC; CDR3: CASRSEDRDGYAF
length: 13; size: few; V: TRBV29-1; J: TRBJ1-1; D: TRBD1; DNA: TGCAGCGCAGGGACAGGGTTCAACACTGAAGCTTTCTTT; CDR3: CSAGTGFNTEAFF
length: 17; size: .; V: TRBV7-6; J: TRBJ2-3; D: TRBD2; DNA: TGTGCCAGCAGCTTATCCCCTTACCGGGGGGGCCTAAATACGCAGTATTTT; CDR3: CASSLSPYRGGLNTQYF
length: 15; size: once; V: TRBV2; J: TRBJ1-5; D: .; DNA: TGTGCCAGCAGTGAAGCGCGACTACTTAATCAGCCCCAGCATTTT; CDR3: CASSEARLLNQPQHF
length: 17; size: .; V: TRBV19; J: TRBJ1-5; D: TRBD1; DNA: TGTGCCAGTAGTATGAGGCAGGGGGCGCTGGGGAACCAGCCCCAGCATTTT; CDR3: CASSMRQGALGNQPQHF
length: 15; size: .; V: TRBV7-7; J: TRBJ2-2; D: .; DNA: TGTGCCAGCAGCCTTTCGGACAGAAACACCGGGGAGCTGTTTTTT; CDR3: CASSLSDRNTGELFF
length: 14; size: .; V: TRBV2; J: TRBJ1-2; D: TRBD1; DNA: TGTGCCAGCAGTGGGGGACAGGGGAAGATGGGCTACACCTTC; CDR3: CASSGGQGKMGYTF
length: 13; size: .; V: TRBV24-1; J: TRBJ2-1; D: TRBD1; DNA: TGTGCCACCAGTGACCGGGACAGGGATGAGCAGTTCTTC; CDR3: CATSDRDRDEQFF
length: 16; size: .; V: TRBV18; J: TRBJ2-5; D: TRBD2; DNA: TGTGCCAGCTCACCGGCGAGCGGGGGGGCCCGGGAGACCCAGTACTTC; CDR3: CASSPASGGARETQYF
length: 14; size: .; V: TRBV6-6; J: TRBJ1-6; D: TRBD1; DNA: TGTGCCAGCAGCCGAGGACAGGTTGATTCACCCCTCCACTTT; CDR3: CASSRGQVDSPLHF
length: 13; size: once; V: TRBV19; J: TRBJ1-5; D: .; DNA: TGTGCCAGTAGTACTCTGAGTCGCCAGCCCCAGCATTTT; CDR3: CASSTLSRQPQHF
length: 15; size: .; V: TRBV7-7; J: TRBJ2-1; D: TRBD1; DNA: TGTGCCAGCAGCCCCGGGACAGGGGGGTTTTCTGAGCAGTTCTTC; CDR3: CASSPGTGGFSEQFF
length: 15; size: .; V: TRBV6-1; J: TRBJ2-3; D: TRBD2; DNA: TGTGCCAGCAGTGGGATAGGGACTAGCGGAGATACGCAGTATTTT; CDR3: CASSGIGTSGDTQYF
length: 15; size: .; V: TRBV7-9; J: TRBJ1-2; D: .; DNA: TGTGCCAGCAGCCCCTCGGGAGGGGGGAACTATGGCTACACCTTC; CDR3: CASSPSGGGNYGYTF
length: 15; size: .; V: TRBV19; J: TRBJ1-3; D: .; DNA: TGTGCCAGTAGTATAGGTTCCGGGGCTGGAAACACCATATATTTT; CDR3: CASSIGSGAGNTIYF
length: 15; size: .; V: TRBV27; J: TRBJ2-3; D: TRBD1; DNA: TGTGCCAGCAGTCCTCGGGACAGGGGCACAGATACGCAGTATTTT; CDR3: CASSPRDRGTDTQYF
length: 12; size: .; V: TRBV28; J: TRBJ1-2; D: .; DNA: TGTGCCAGCACCCTGGGGCAGGGAGGCTACACCTTC; CDR3: CASTLGQGGYTF
length: 13; size: .; V: TRBV12-3/TRBV12-4; J: TRBJ1-2; D: TRBD1; DNA: TGTGCCAGCAGGCTGACAGGGGCCTCGGGCTACACCTTC; CDR3: CASRLTGASGYTF